The 3 T cell receptor beta chains below all came from one sample that was sequenced in a study of read filtering for tumor transcriptome and immune sequencing. The library was built from 400 to 500 ng RNA with molecular barcoded adaptors for alpha/delta and beta/gamma chains. TCRdb analysed the reads with MiXCR anew, one entry per CDR3 protein. The data show under 60,000 distinct CDR3 sequences, roughly a fifth seen once. The sample consisted of a population of CD138-negative cells sorted from bone marrow. The source is a donor over 35 with multiple myeloma.

This clonotype was counted ten times or more. The chain couples TRBV20-1 to TRBJ2-1; weak D call: TRBD2 (5 bases). The CDR3 covers 14 residues. Trimming removed 6 bases at V and 3 bases at J, with 15 bases between. Germline V gene data show CDR1 as DFQATT and CDR2 as SNEGSKA (reference sequence). The CDR3 protein is CSAPDYPIYNEQFF. CDR3 nucleotides: TGCAGTGCCCCTGACTACCCGATCTACAATGAGCAGTTCTTC.

This clonotype has at least ten counts. V and J are TRBV29-1 and TRBJ1-2, with D perhaps matching TRBD1 (5 bases). CDR3 size: 12 residues. The germline gives CDR1 SQVTM, CDR2 ANQGSEA. Trimming left V 5 bases short and J 4 bases short, with 11 bases between. The CDR3 protein is CSVTGEPYGYTF. Written as DNA, the CDR3 is TGCAGCGTTACGGGGGAACCCTATGGCTACACCTTC.

The table lists this clonotype with many counts. The V and J genes are TRBV6-6 and TRBJ2-1; 9 positions agree with TRBD1. V gave up 3 bases and J gave up 6 bases; unmatched junction bases: 6. The CDR3 totals 15 residues. Germline V gives CDR1 MNHNY, CDR2 SVGAGI (reference sequence). CDR3 DNA sequence: TGTGCCAGCAGTTATTGGCCGGGACAGGGCAATGAGCAGTTCTTC. It encodes CASSYWPGQGNEQFF.